This T cell receptor (beta chain) was identified during a study of regulatory T cells in long-lasting Graves disease. CDR3 regions were amplified by Arm-PCR using iRepertoire HTBI primers to build TCR beta libraries. Per the original methods: Samples revealed approximately 60 TRBV and 14 TRBJ segments. TCRdb analysed the multiplex PCR reads with MiXCR anew, one entry per CDR3 protein. These V and J calls originate from TCRdb's pipeline instead of the authors' own analysis. The sample shows 250,000 to 300,000 distinct CDR3 sequences, 15% to 20% of them seen only once. Documented time point: newly diagnosed GD, antithyroid drugs for less than 3 months. The authors made the TCR library using RNA they extracted from PBMCs. Around 8.2 milliliters of peripheral blood went into EDTA tubes. These data are also associated with another study on T cells in Graves' hyperthyroidism and ophthalmopathy. From that second work: Ophthalmopathy was distinguished from stable hyperthyroidism by 13 V-J signatures.

Material: peripheral blood mononuclear cells (PBMCs), obtained at new diagnosis, from a patient treated with antithyroid drugs. The origin of this receptor is a woman aged 25 to 39 with Graves disease.

The CDR3 nucleotides are TGCAGTGCTAAAGGGACAGGAAGGACTGAAGCTTTCTTT. The encoded protein is CSAKGTGRTEAFF. J is TRBJ1-1 and V is TRBV20-1; TRBD1 matches 8 bases. Germline CDR1 is DFQATT and CDR2 is SNEGSKA (reference sequence). V trimming: 4 bases; J trimming: 5 bases; junction bases outside the gene matches: 6. The CDR3 is 13 residues long.